These T cell receptor beta chains were read from a single sample in a study of shared clonotypes between healthy human individuals. Method: immunoSEQ multiplex PCR; TCRdb's copy keeps in-frame clones and lacks some. The sample holds approximately 500,000 clones; 95% to 97% are singletons and the top ten take roughly 0.06%. The sample comprised naive CD4+ T cells sorted from blood. These TCRs come from a woman in her twenties or thirties in good health. Both conserved end residues are part of each CDR3. The D gene is left open where the match is weak. Size is omitted from some rows. Given values are once, few, many or a class for expanded clones.

d_gene: NA; abundance: NA; v_gene: TRBV18; j_gene: TRBJ2-5; CDR3aa: CASSNQETQYF; CDR3nt: TGTGCCAGCTCAAATCAAGAGACCCAGTACTTC
d_gene: NA; abundance: NA; v_gene: TRBV28; j_gene: TRBJ2-5; CDR3aa: CASRRSPEETQYF; CDR3nt: TGTGCCAGCCGTAGATCTCCGGAAGAGACCCAGTACTTC
d_gene: NA; abundance: once; v_gene: TRBV28; j_gene: TRBJ1-5; CDR3aa: CASSIFRASNQPQHF; CDR3nt: TGTGCCAGCAGTATTTTCCGGGCTAGCAATCAGCCCCAGCATTTT
d_gene: TRBD1; abundance: NA; v_gene: TRBV18; j_gene: TRBJ1-3; CDR3aa: CASSPTGEVSGNTIYF; CDR3nt: TGTGCCAGCTCACCAACAGGGGAAGTATCTGGAAACACCATATATTTT
d_gene: TRBD2; abundance: NA; v_gene: TRBV4-1; j_gene: TRBJ2-7; CDR3aa: CASSQVGGSASYEQYF; CDR3nt: TGCGCCAGCAGCCAAGTCGGCGGGAGTGCTTCCTACGAGCAGTACTTC
d_gene: TRBD2; abundance: NA; v_gene: TRBV11-2; j_gene: TRBJ2-1; CDR3aa: CASSPIGTKEYNEQFF; CDR3nt: TGTGCCAGCAGCCCAATAGGGACTAAAGAATACAATGAGCAGTTCTTC
d_gene: TRBD1; abundance: NA; v_gene: TRBV4-1; j_gene: TRBJ2-4; CDR3aa: CASRAPGTGSGIQYF; CDR3nt: TGCGCCAGCAGGGCCCCCGGGACAGGGTCAGGCATTCAGTACTTC
d_gene: NA; abundance: NA; v_gene: TRBV28; j_gene: TRBJ2-7; CDR3aa: CASRTSRYEQYF; CDR3nt: TGTGCCAGCCGTACTAGTCGCTACGAGCAGTACTTC
d_gene: NA; abundance: NA; v_gene: TRBV28; j_gene: TRBJ1-1; CDR3aa: CASILGGLNTEAFF; CDR3nt: TGTGCCAGCATCTTGGGGGGGCTGAACACTGAAGCTTTCTTT
d_gene: NA; abundance: few; v_gene: TRBV27; j_gene: TRBJ2-7; CDR3aa: CASSYPYEQYF; CDR3nt: TGTGCCAGCAGTTACCCCTACGAGCAGTACTTC
d_gene: NA; abundance: NA; v_gene: TRBV7-9; j_gene: TRBJ2-1; CDR3aa: CASSRAVLGNNEQFF; CDR3nt: TGTGCCAGCAGCCGAGCGGTATTAGGTAACAATGAGCAGTTCTTC
d_gene: NA; abundance: NA; v_gene: TRBV6-7; j_gene: TRBJ2-7; CDR3aa: CASTPNEGGGREYEQYF; CDR3nt: TGTGCCAGCACCCCGAATGAGGGGGGCGGGAGAGAGTACGAGCAGTACTTC
d_gene: NA; abundance: NA; v_gene: TRBV7-2; j_gene: TRBJ1-1; CDR3aa: CASSLVAGNATEAFF; CDR3nt: TGTGCCAGCAGCTTAGTGGCAGGGAATGCCACTGAAGCTTTCTTT
d_gene: NA; abundance: NA; v_gene: TRBV6-1; j_gene: TRBJ2-7; CDR3aa: CASSEERGLEQYF; CDR3nt: TGTGCCAGCAGTGAAGAAAGGGGACTCGAGCAGTACTTC
d_gene: NA; abundance: NA; v_gene: TRBV5-1; j_gene: TRBJ2-1; CDR3aa: CASSFVTGRGDEQFF; CDR3nt: TGCGCCAGCAGCTTCGTTACAGGGAGAGGGGATGAGCAGTTCTTC
d_gene: TRBD2; abundance: NA; v_gene: TRBV7-7; j_gene: TRBJ2-1; CDR3aa: CASSPLAGSSYNEQFF; CDR3nt: TGTGCCAGCAGCCCACTAGCGGGAAGCTCCTACAATGAGCAGTTCTTC
d_gene: NA; abundance: NA; v_gene: TRBV18; j_gene: TRBJ2-7; CDR3aa: CASSPYLTERGEQYF; CDR3nt: TGTGCCAGCTCACCATACCTGACAGAGAGGGGGGAGCAGTACTTC
d_gene: TRBD2; abundance: NA; v_gene: TRBV6-5; j_gene: TRBJ2-1; CDR3aa: CASSYSSGRIAEQFF; CDR3nt: TGTGCCAGCAGTTACTCAAGCGGGAGAATTGCTGAGCAGTTCTTC
d_gene: NA; abundance: NA; v_gene: TRBV25-1; j_gene: TRBJ2-3; CDR3aa: CASSRAPDTQYF; CDR3nt: TGTGCCAGCAGTCGCGCCCCAGATACGCAGTATTTT
d_gene: NA; abundance: NA; v_gene: TRBV28; j_gene: TRBJ1-2; CDR3aa: CASGYGYTF; CDR3nt: TGTGCCAGCGGCTATGGCTACACCTTC
d_gene: NA; abundance: NA; v_gene: TRBV29-1; j_gene: TRBJ1-1; CDR3aa: CSVAPRLRETTEAFF; CDR3nt: TGCAGCGTTGCACCCCGCCTTCGGGAGACCACTGAAGCTTTCTTT
d_gene: NA; abundance: NA; v_gene: TRBV11-3; j_gene: TRBJ1-1; CDR3aa: CASSLTGSGTEAFF; CDR3nt: TGTGCCAGCAGCTTAACTGGGAGTGGGACTGAAGCTTTCTTT
d_gene: NA; abundance: NA; v_gene: TRBV28; j_gene: TRBJ2-1; CDR3aa: CASSSRWRGRAFEQFF; CDR3nt: TGTGCCAGCAGTTCAAGATGGAGGGGGAGGGCCTTTGAGCAGTTCTTC
d_gene: TRBD1; abundance: NA; v_gene: TRBV4-1; j_gene: TRBJ1-5; CDR3aa: CASSQGTGSNQPQHF; CDR3nt: TGCGCCAGCAGCCAGGGGACAGGGAGCAATCAGCCCCAGCATTTT
d_gene: NA; abundance: NA; v_gene: TRBV5-1; j_gene: TRBJ2-1; CDR3aa: CASSLLESSYNEQFF; CDR3nt: TGCGCCAGCAGCTTACTAGAAAGCTCCTACAATGAGCAGTTCTTC
d_gene: TRBD2; abundance: once; v_gene: TRBV19; j_gene: TRBJ2-7; CDR3aa: CASSAISGISEQYF; CDR3nt: TGTGCCAGTAGTGCTATTAGCGGGATTTCTGAGCAGTACTTC
d_gene: NA; abundance: NA; v_gene: TRBV18; j_gene: TRBJ2-3; CDR3aa: CASSPREDTQYF; CDR3nt: TGTGCCAGCTCACCGAGGGAAGATACGCAGTATTTT
d_gene: TRBD1; abundance: NA; v_gene: TRBV6-4; j_gene: TRBJ1-2; CDR3aa: CASSPQGAKYGYTF; CDR3nt: TGTGCCAGCAGTCCACAGGGGGCTAAGTATGGCTACACCTTC
d_gene: NA; abundance: NA; v_gene: TRBV29-1; j_gene: TRBJ1-5; CDR3aa: CSVTQGNSNQPQHF; CDR3nt: TGCAGCGTTACACAGGGAAATAGCAATCAGCCCCAGCATTTT
d_gene: TRBD1; abundance: once; v_gene: TRBV7-9; j_gene: TRBJ2-7; CDR3aa: CASSLDRGLYEQYF; CDR3nt: TGTGCCAGCAGCTTGGACAGGGGGCTATACGAGCAGTACTTC
d_gene: NA; abundance: few; v_gene: TRBV9; j_gene: TRBJ1-1; CDR3aa: CASSVGGDTEAFF; CDR3nt: TGTGCCAGCAGCGTAGGGGGGGACACTGAAGCTTTCTTT
d_gene: NA; abundance: NA; v_gene: TRBV4-1; j_gene: TRBJ1-2; CDR3aa: CASSQDLNKRDYGYTF; CDR3nt: TGCGCCAGCAGCCAAGATCTTAATAAACGGGATTATGGCTACACCTTC
d_gene: NA; abundance: NA; v_gene: TRBV5-1; j_gene: TRBJ2-3; CDR3aa: CASSPGGGGTDTQYF; CDR3nt: TGCGCCAGCAGCCCCGGGGGAGGAGGCACAGATACGCAGTATTTT
d_gene: NA; abundance: NA; v_gene: TRBV18; j_gene: TRBJ1-1; CDR3aa: CASSPPVSSEAFF; CDR3nt: TGTGCCAGCTCACCACCGGTATCCTCTGAAGCTTTCTTT
d_gene: TRBD1; abundance: NA; v_gene: TRBV18; j_gene: TRBJ2-5; CDR3aa: CASSPGATGKETQYF; CDR3nt: TGTGCCAGCTCACCAGGGGCGACAGGGAAAGAGACCCAGTACTTC
d_gene: TRBD2; abundance: once; v_gene: TRBV5-1; j_gene: TRBJ2-2; CDR3aa: CASSQNSIAGDAGELFF; CDR3nt: TGCGCCAGCAGCCAGAACTCTATTGCGGGAGACGCCGGGGAGCTGTTTTTT
d_gene: TRBD2; abundance: NA; v_gene: TRBV5-1; j_gene: TRBJ2-2; CDR3aa: CASSSPGLAGAGGELFF; CDR3nt: TGCGCCAGCAGCTCTCCGGGACTAGCGGGAGCGGGCGGGGAGCTGTTTTTT
d_gene: TRBD1; abundance: NA; v_gene: TRBV2; j_gene: TRBJ2-7; CDR3aa: CASIPATGIYEQYF; CDR3nt: TGTGCCAGCATCCCCGCGACAGGGATCTACGAGCAGTACTTC